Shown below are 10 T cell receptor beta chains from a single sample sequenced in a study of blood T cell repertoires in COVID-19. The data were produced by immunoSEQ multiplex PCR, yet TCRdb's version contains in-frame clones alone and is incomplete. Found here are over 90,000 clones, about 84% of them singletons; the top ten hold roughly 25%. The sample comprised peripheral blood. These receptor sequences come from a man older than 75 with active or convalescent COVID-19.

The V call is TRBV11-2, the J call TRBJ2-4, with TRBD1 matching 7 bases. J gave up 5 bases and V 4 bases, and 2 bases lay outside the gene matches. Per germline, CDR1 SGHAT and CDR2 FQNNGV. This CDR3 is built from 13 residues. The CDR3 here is CASSYGTENIQYF. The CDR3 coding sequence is TGTGCCAGCAGCTATGGGACAGAAAACATTCAGTACTTC.

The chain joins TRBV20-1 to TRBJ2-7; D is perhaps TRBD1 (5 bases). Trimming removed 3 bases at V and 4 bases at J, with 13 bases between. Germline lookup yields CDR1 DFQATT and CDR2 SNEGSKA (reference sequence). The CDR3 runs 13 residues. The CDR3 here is CSASTQGLYEQYF. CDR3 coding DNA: TGCAGTGCTAGTACTCAGGGTCTTTACGAGCAGTACTTC.

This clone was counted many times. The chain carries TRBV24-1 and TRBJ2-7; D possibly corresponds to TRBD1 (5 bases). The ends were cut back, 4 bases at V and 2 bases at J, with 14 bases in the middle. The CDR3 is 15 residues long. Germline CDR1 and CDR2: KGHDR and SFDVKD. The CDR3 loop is CATSDPRQIPYEQYF. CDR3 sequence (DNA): TGTGCCACCAGTGACCCACGACAGATCCCCTACGAGCAGTACTTC.

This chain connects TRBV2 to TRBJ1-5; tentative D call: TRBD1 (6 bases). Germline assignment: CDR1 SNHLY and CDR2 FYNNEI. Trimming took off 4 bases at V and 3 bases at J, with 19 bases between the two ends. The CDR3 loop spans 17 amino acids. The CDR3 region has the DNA TGTGCCAGCAGTGTCTTGATCGGCGGGGGCCCCAATCAGCCCCAGCATTTT. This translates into CASSVLIGGGPNQPQHF.

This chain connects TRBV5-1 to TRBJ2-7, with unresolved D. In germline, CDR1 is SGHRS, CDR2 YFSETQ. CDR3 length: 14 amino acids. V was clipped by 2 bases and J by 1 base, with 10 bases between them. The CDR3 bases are TGCGCCAGCAGCTTCAAGCGAGGTTCCTACGAGCAGTACTTC. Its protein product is CASSFKRGSYEQYF.

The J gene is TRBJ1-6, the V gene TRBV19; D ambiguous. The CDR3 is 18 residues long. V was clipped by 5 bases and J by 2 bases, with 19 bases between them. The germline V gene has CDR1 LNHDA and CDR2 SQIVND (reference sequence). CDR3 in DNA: TGTGCCAGTAGTCTCAGGACTCAGAGAGCCGCCTATAATTCACCCCTCCACTTT. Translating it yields CASSLRTQRAAYNSPLHF.

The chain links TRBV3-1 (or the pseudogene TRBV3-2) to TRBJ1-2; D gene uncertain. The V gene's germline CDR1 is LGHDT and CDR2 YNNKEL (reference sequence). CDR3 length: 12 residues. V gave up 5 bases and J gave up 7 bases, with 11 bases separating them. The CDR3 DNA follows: TGTGCCAGCAGCTACGACTTGGCTGGCTACACCTTC. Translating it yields CASSYDLAGYTF.

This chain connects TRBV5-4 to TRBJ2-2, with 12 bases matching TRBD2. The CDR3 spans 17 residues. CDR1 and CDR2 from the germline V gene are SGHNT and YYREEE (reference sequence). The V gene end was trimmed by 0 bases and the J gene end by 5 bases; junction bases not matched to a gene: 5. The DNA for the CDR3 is TGTGCCAGCAGCTTGGGACTAGCGGGGGCCGCAACCGGGGAGCTGTTTTTT. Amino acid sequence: CASSLGLAGAATGELFF. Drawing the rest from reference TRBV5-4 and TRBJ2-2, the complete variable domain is ETGVTQSPTHLIKTRGQQVTLRCSSQSGHNTVSWYQQALGQGPQFIFQYYREEENGRGNFPPRFSGLQFPNYSSELNVNALELDDSALYLCASSLGLAGAATGELFFGEGSRLTVL.

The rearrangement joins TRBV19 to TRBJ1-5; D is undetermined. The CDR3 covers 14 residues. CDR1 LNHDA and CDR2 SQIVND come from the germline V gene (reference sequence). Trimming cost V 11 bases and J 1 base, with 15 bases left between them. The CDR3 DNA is TGTGCCGCCCGCGAGGGTGGAAGCAATCAGCCCCAGCATTTT. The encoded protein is CAAREGGSNQPQHF.

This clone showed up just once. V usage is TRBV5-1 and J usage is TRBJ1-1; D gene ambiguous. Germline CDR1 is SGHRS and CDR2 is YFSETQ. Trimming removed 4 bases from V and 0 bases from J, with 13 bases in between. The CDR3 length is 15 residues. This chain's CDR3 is CASSRDGGMNTEAFF. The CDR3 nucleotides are TGCGCCAGCAGCCGAGACGGAGGGATGAACACTGAAGCTTTCTTT.